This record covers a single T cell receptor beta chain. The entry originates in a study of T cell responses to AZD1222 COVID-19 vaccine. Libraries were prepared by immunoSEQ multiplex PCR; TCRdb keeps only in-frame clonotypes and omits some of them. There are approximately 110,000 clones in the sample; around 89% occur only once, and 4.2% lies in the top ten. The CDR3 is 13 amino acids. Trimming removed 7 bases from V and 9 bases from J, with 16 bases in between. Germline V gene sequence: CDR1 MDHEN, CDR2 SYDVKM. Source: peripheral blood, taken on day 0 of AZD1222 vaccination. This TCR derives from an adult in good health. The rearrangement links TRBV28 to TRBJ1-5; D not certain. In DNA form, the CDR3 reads TGTGCCAGCAAATCGGCAGAGGGAGGGCCCCAGCATTTT. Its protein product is CASKSAEGGPQHF. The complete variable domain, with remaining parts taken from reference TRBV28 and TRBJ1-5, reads DVKVTQSSRYLVKRTGEKVFLECVQDMDHENMFWYRQDPGLGLRLIYFSYDVKMKEKGDIPEGYSVSREKKERFSLILESASTNQTSMYLCASKSAEGGPQHFGDGTRLSIL.